A single sample gave rise to the 8 T cell receptor beta chains below, sequenced in a study of blood T cell repertoires in COVID-19. Clones were sequenced by immunoSEQ multiplex PCR, and TCRdb holds only the in-frame ones, with some missing. The data show 120,000 or so clones, approximately 91% seen once. Sequenced material: peripheral blood. Every receptor here comes from a woman of 80 years or more with acute or convalescent COVID-19.

The CDR3, as DNA: TGTGCCAGCAGCGCCCACAGGGGCGGAACTCTCAATGAGCAGTTCTTC. Amino acid sequence: CASSAHRGGTLNEQFF. The chain joins TRBV5-8 to TRBJ2-1; 7 positions agree with TRBD1. V trimming: 4 bases; J trimming: 6 bases; junction bases outside the gene matches: 13. There are 16 residues in the CDR3. The germline CDR1 and CDR2 sequences are SGHTS and YDEGEE.

This rearrangement joins TRBV5-5 to TRBJ1-5; 8 nucleotides line up with TRBD1. V was pared by 4 bases and J by 4 bases, with 10 bases of the junction left unmatched. There are 16 residues in the CDR3. CDR1 and CDR2 from the germline V gene are SGHKS and YYEKEE (reference sequence). The CDR3 loop is CASSPGQGKKNQPQHF. CDR3 nucleotides: TGTGCCAGCAGCCCCGGACAGGGTAAAAAGAATCAGCCCCAGCATTTT.

The rearrangement joins TRBV2 to TRBJ2-1; TRBD2 might be the D (6 bases). The germline gives CDR1 SNHLY, CDR2 FYNNEI. The V gene lost 7 bases and the J gene lost 4 bases, with 17 bases spanning the gap. The CDR3 is made up of 15 amino acids. CDR3 sequence reads: CASNMVGGDYNEQFF. The CDR3 region has the DNA TGTGCCAGCAATATGGTTGGCGGGGATTACAATGAGCAGTTCTTC.

This chain links TRBV7-9 with TRBJ1-4; maybe TRBD1 (6 bases). V was shortened by 0 bases and J by 6 bases, with 8 bases between the two germline ends. This CDR3 is built from 14 residues. Germline CDR1 reads SEHNR; CDR2 reads FQNEAQ (reference sequence). CDR3 in amino acids: CASSLAGTHEKLFF. CDR3 sequence (DNA): TGTGCCAGCAGCTTAGCCGGGACACATGAAAAACTGTTTTTT.

V usage is TRBV27 and J usage is TRBJ2-3; the match to TRBD1 covers 7 bases. The CDR3 runs to 15 residues. Per the germline V gene, CDR1 is MNHEY and CDR2 is SMNVEV (reference sequence). The junction had 3 bases not matched to a gene; V was cut back by 3 bases and J by 0 bases. CDR3 nucleotides: TGTGCCAGCAGTTTGGACAGGACTAGCACAGATACGCAGTATTTT. Translated: CASSLDRTSTDTQYF.

The rearrangement joins TRBV27 to TRBJ2-7; 8 nucleotides align to TRBD1. Germline CDR1 is MNHEY and CDR2 is SMNVEV (reference sequence). The CDR3 extends over 15 amino acids. V shed 4 bases, J shed 4 bases, and the junction held 9 bases outside the gene matches. In DNA form, the CDR3 reads TGTGCCAGCAGTTACGGGACAGGAAACGTGTACGAGCAGTACTTC. Protein: CASSYGTGNVYEQYF.

This rearrangement joins TRBV11-2 to TRBJ2-5; D may be TRBD1 (6 bases). Trimming pared 5 bases from V and 5 bases from J, leaving 18 bases between. The germline V gene encodes CDR1 SGHAT and CDR2 FQNNGV. There are 15 residues in the CDR3. CDR3 in DNA: TGTGCCAGCAGCCCCGGGGCAGGGGCTTGGGAGACCCAGTACTTC. Translation gives CASSPGAGAWETQYF.

This clone appeared a few times. The V call is TRBV4-1, the J call TRBJ1-2, with TRBD1 as a possible D gene (5 bases). The CDR3 loop spans 14 amino acids. Trimming shortened V by 1 base and J by 4 bases, and 10 bases separated the two germline ends. Germline loops: CDR1 MGHRA, CDR2 YSYEKL. This chain's CDR3 is CASSQGPDTYGYTF. CDR3 bases: TGCGCCAGCAGCCAAGGTCCGGACACCTATGGCTACACCTTC.